The table lists the clone carrying this TCR beta chain with many counts. What it binds is unknown. This sample stems from a study of CD8 T cells in ankylosing spondylitis. Libraries of TCR beta came from quantitative 5'-RACE with molecular barcodes. Each CDR3 protein gets one entry after TCRdb re-called the 5' RACE reads with MiXCR. This table has about 350,000 distinct CDR3 sequences, approximately 22% appearing once. Trimming took 4 bases from V and 1 from J, leaving 5 bases between them. Germline lookup yields CDR1 SQVTM and CDR2 ANQGSEA. The CDR3 is made up of 11 amino acids. Study results and limitations: The study identified a TCR beta motif of under ten highly homologous variants that appeared characteristic of ankylosing spondylitis blood. Researchers reportedly found disease-linked clones significantly enriched in matched ankylosing spondylitis synovial fluid. Within peripheral blood, clones linked to disease were CD8+ and relatively rare.

V usage is TRBV29-1 and J usage is TRBJ2-7, with no clear D. This sequence was found in a male donor with ankylosing spondylitis or in good health (not recorded which). Sequencing input: blood, either unsorted or a sorted T cell fraction (not recorded which). CDR3 DNA sequence: TGCAGCGTTGGGAGTTCCTACGAGCAGTACTTC. The encoded protein is CSVGSSYEQYF.